This passage covers 14 T cell receptor beta chains from one sample sequenced in a study of molecular identifiers for immune sequencing clone quantification. TCRdb used MiXCR to reprocess the PCR reads, holding one entry per CDR3 protein. This repertoire shows more than 450,000 distinct CDR3 sequences, about 26% found once; its top ten account for over 0.6%. The sequenced sample consisted of naive CD8+ T cells from blood, with Jurkat cell RNA spiked in. Subset given: FACS-sorted CD8+CD4-CCR7+CD45RA+ naive T cells. These receptors originate from a human donor in good health. Some libraries in this study had Jurkat cell RNA spiked in.

Notes on this clonotype: An end of the junction differs from the germline gene, which may be a read error. As DNA, the CDR3 is TGCAGCGTTGAGCGGGGGACCGCGCAGTCCTTC. This gives the protein CSVERGTAQSF. The chain has TRBV29-1 and TRBJ2-7; 7 nucleotides match TRBD2. The germline CDR1 and CDR2 sequences are SQVTM and ANQGSEA. The CDR3 is 11 amino acids.

The genes are TRBV9 and TRBJ1-2; 7 nucleotides agree with TRBD1. CDR1 is SGDLS and CDR2 is YYNGEE in the germline V gene. V lost 4 bases and J lost 5; bases outside the gene matches: 11. The CDR3 spans 15 residues. CDR3 nucleotides: TGTGCCAGCAGCCCCAATTCGGCAGGGGGGTATGGCTACACCTTC. This gives the protein CASSPNSAGGYGYTF.

The V and J genes are TRBV4-1 and TRBJ2-7; possible D gene TRBD2, 6 bases. Trimming took 1 base from V and 3 from J, leaving 13 bases between them. Germline CDR1 is MGHRA and CDR2 is YSYEKL. This CDR3 has 15 amino acids. CDR3 coding DNA: TGCGCCAGCAGCCAAGGGAGACTAGGGGACTACGAGCAGTACTTC. Translation gives CASSQGRLGDYEQYF.

This clonotype was recorded many times. The chain joins TRBV2 to TRBJ1-4; no reliable D call. V lost 6 bases and J lost 3, with 8 bases in between. The CDR3 contains 13 residues. Germline lookup yields CDR1 SNHLY and CDR2 FYNNEI. The CDR3 DNA reads as TGTGCCAGCAGGCGGGCCGCTAATGAAAAACTGTTTTTT. Translating it yields CASRRAANEKLFF.

Regarding this clonotype: One end of the junction is discordant with germline, which a read error may explain. The chain uses TRBV25-1 and TRBJ2-7; 7 nucleotides agree with TRBD1. This CDR3 contains 17 residues. CDR1 is MGHDK and CDR2 is SYGVNS in the germline V gene. As DNA, the CDR3 is TGTGCCAGCAGTGAATACGGTACAGGGGAAGACTCCTACGGGCAGTACTTC. It specifies CASSEYGTGEDSYGQYF.

The chain combines TRBV5-3 with TRBJ2-1; possible D gene TRBD1, 5 bases. TRBV5-3 is identified as an open reading frame with a role that is uncertain. Trimming took off 8 bases at V and 0 bases at J, with 27 bases between the two ends. The CDR3 covers 19 residues. The CDR3 nucleotides read TGTGCCAGCAGCCCTAGGGGAACGAGCGAACGAAGCTCCTACAATGAGCAGTTCTTC. It is translated as CASSPRGTSERSSYNEQFF.

Details on this clonotype: This sequence may be a read error, since a much larger clone differs from it by one base. The gene calls are TRBV28 and TRBJ1-5; D is uncertain. The CDR3 loop spans 14 amino acids. Germline lookup yields CDR1 MDHEN and CDR2 SYDVKM. With 3 bases removed from V and 7 bases from J, the gap between germline ends came to 13 bases. CDR3 bases: TGTGCCAGCAGTTTGAGGTTAGGAAAACAGCCCCAGCATTTT. Translation: CASSLRLGKQPQHF.

In its sample, this clonotype was seen a few times. The chain employs TRBV7-9 and TRBJ2-7, with TRBD2 as a possible D gene (6 bases). Per the germline V gene, CDR1 is SEHNR and CDR2 is FQNEAQ (reference sequence). V gave up 5 bases and J gave up 2 bases, with 16 bases separating them. This CDR3 has 15 residues. In DNA form, the CDR3 reads TGTGCCAGCAGCGGGCGGACGGGAGCCGCCTACGAGCAGTACTTC. Translation gives CASSGRTGAAYEQYF.

The J gene is TRBJ1-2, the V gene TRBV20-1, with 12 bases identical to TRBD1. V trimming: 5 bases; J trimming: 4 bases; junction bases outside the gene matches: 14. The CDR3 totals 17 residues. Per the germline V gene, CDR1 is DFQATT and CDR2 is SNEGSKA (reference sequence). The CDR3 is CSALSRDRGLLGYGYTF. The CDR3 DNA reads as TGCAGTGCTCTATCGCGGGACAGGGGGCTCTTGGGCTATGGCTACACCTTC.

A note on this clonotype: A read error is possible here, since a much larger clone lies one base away. The genes are TRBV5-1 and TRBJ2-7; possible D gene TRBD1, 6 bases. The CDR3 runs to 13 residues. V dropped 3 bases and J dropped 5 bases, with 12 bases sitting between them. Germline loops: CDR1 SGHRS, CDR2 YFSETQ. The CDR3 region is CASSSSGVDEQYV. CDR3 bases: TGCGCCAGCAGCTCATCAGGGGTCGACGAGCAGTACGTC.

The chain combines TRBV6-2 or TRBV6-3 with TRBJ2-7; 7 nucleotides match TRBD2. Germline-derived CDR1 and CDR2 are MNHEY and SVGEGT. Unmatched junction bases numbered 12, after V lost 0 bases and J lost 1 base. CDR3 length equals 18 residues. DNA for the CDR3: TGTGCCAGCAGTTACTCGCGCATTGAGAACGGGAGGTCCTACGAGCAGTACTTC. Encoded protein: CASSYSRIENGRSYEQYF.

In its sample, this clonotype was seen a few times. The chain recombines TRBV27 with TRBJ2-3; no clear D gene. Trimming pared 6 bases from V and 2 bases from J, leaving 21 bases between. The germline gives CDR1 MNHEY, CDR2 SMNVEV (reference sequence). This CDR3 has 17 amino acids. The CDR3 region is CASSPYPSSVATDTQYF. DNA for the CDR3: TGTGCCAGCAGCCCTTACCCCTCTTCGGTGGCCACAGATACGCAGTATTTT.

This clonotype came up many times. J is TRBJ2-4 and V is TRBV19; no firm D call. Trimming left V 8 bases short and J 5 bases short, with 7 bases between. In germline, CDR1 is LNHDA, CDR2 SQIVND (reference sequence). The CDR3 runs 11 residues. The CDR3 DNA reads TGTGCCAGTCGGGCACAAAACATTCAGTACTTC. The encoded protein is CASRAQNIQYF.

This clonotype was seen more than once but under ten times. V usage is TRBV3-1 and J usage is TRBJ1-1, with 7 bases identical to TRBD1. In germline, CDR1 is LGHDT, CDR2 YNNKEL (reference sequence). J lost 3 bases, V lost 0 bases, and 10 bases had no gene match. This CDR3 is built from 17 residues. CDR3 in amino acids: CASSQETGRTGDTEAFF. The DNA for the CDR3 is TGTGCCAGCAGCCAAGAGACGGGTAGAACAGGGGACACTGAAGCTTTCTTT.